The next 7 T cell receptor beta chains were all read from a single sample in a study of shared clonotypes between healthy human individuals. Sequencing was performed with immunoSEQ multiplex PCR; in TCRdb, only in-frame clones are kept and a portion is missing. The sample lists about half a million clones, 79% occurring once. Sequencing was done on a sample of PBMCs. All receptors come from a woman in her thirties or forties in good health. Some clones in this sample may be carry-over from other donors' samples.

The chain is built from TRBV19 and TRBJ2-5; the D is unclear. The CDR3 loop spans 14 amino acids. Trimming shortened V by 1 base and J by 5 bases, and 11 bases separated the two germline ends. Germline V CDR1 and CDR2: LNHDA, SQIVND (reference sequence). The CDR3 region is CASSIVSGAETQYF. The CDR3 DNA reads TGTGCCAGTAGTATAGTTTCGGGCGCGGAGACCCAGTACTTC.

The rearrangement links TRBV11-2 to TRBJ1-4; 9 bases match TRBD1. The CDR3 runs 15 residues. CDR1 is SGHAT, CDR2 FQNNGV, per germline. The trim removed 4 bases at V and 7 bases at J, leaving 7 bases unmatched. CDR3 bases: TGTGCCAGCAGCTCTGTACAGGGGGCGATTGAAAAACTGTTTTTT. It translates to CASSSVQGAIEKLFF.

A note on this clone: The same CDR3 can be traced to other DNA sequences in this sample. This chain connects TRBV7-6 to TRBJ2-1, with 8 bases that match TRBD1. CDR1 and CDR2 from the germline V gene are SGHVS and FNYEAQ. The CDR3 has 15 residues. V dropped 6 bases and J dropped 1; count of bases not matched to a gene: 5. CDR3: CASSPDRGSYNEQFF. DNA of the CDR3: TGTGCCAGCAGTCCAGACAGGGGATCCTACAATGAGCAGTTCTTC.

As to this clone: Other DNA variants within this sample encode the same CDR3. The chain combines TRBV5-1 with TRBJ1-4; maybe TRBD1 (5 bases). V dropped 1 base and J dropped 3 bases, with 7 bases sitting between them. CDR1 SGHRS and CDR2 YFSETQ come from the germline V gene. The CDR3 has 14 amino acids. CDR3 sequence reads: CASSLLGANEKLFF. DNA of the CDR3: TGCGCCAGCAGCTTGTTAGGGGCTAATGAAAAACTGTTTTTT.

CDR3 coding DNA: TGTGCCAGCAGCTTGGGGGCAGGGGTTAACGATAATTCACCCCTCCACTTT. This gives the protein CASSLGAGVNDNSPLHF. The chain couples TRBV5-4 to TRBJ1-6; D possibly corresponds to TRBD1 (6 bases). This CDR3 is built from 17 residues. V was pared by 0 bases and J by 5 bases, with 15 bases between. CDR1 is SGHNT and CDR2 is YYREEE in the germline V gene (reference sequence).

This clone was detected once. The chain's CDR3 is CASSLGDRAVYEQYF. CDR3 in DNA: TGTGCCAGCAGCTTAGGGGACAGGGCCGTTTACGAGCAGTACTTC. This rearrangement joins TRBV7-8 to TRBJ2-7; TRBD1 matches 9 bases. The J segment lost 4 bases and the V segment lost 1 base, leaving 5 bases of the junction unmatched. Per germline, CDR1 SGHVS and CDR2 FQNEAQ. This CDR3 has 15 residues.

The chain has TRBV27 and TRBJ2-7; the D gene is possibly TRBD2 (6 bases). CDR3 length equals 14 residues. Germline V gene data show CDR1 as MNHEY and CDR2 as SMNVEV (reference sequence). Trimming stripped 5 bases from V and 3 bases from J, with 14 bases between. The CDR3 region is CASSPPGTYYEQYF. The CDR3 bases are TGTGCCAGCAGTCCACCAGGGACTTACTACGAGCAGTACTTC.